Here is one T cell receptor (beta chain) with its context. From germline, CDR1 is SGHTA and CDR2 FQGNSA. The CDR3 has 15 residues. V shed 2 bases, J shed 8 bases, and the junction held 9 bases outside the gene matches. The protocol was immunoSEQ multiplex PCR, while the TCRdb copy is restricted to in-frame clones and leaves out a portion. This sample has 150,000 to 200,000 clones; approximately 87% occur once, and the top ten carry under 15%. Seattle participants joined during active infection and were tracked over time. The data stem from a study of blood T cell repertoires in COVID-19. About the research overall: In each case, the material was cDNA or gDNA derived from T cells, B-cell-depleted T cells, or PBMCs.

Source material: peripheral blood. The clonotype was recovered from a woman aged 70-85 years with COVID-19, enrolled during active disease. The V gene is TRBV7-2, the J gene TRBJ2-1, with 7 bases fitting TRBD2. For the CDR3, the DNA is TGTGCCAGCAGCTTAATGGTCGGGAGGATCTATGAGCAGTTCTTC. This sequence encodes CASSLMVGRIYEQFF.